This T cell receptor beta chain is drawn from a study of cytomegalovirus exposure and HLA in healthy donors. Of note for this clone: Its target is unknown.

The CDR3 loop spans 15 amino acids. Trimming at V came to 4 bases and at J to 5 bases, leaving 9 bases not matched to a gene. Per the germline V gene, CDR1 is MNHEY and CDR2 is SVGAGI. Measured with immunoSEQ multiplex PCR; TCRdb has only the in-frame clones, and not every one. The sample records about 260,000 clones, around 91% being singletons. Regarding the study as a whole: Later, an analysis found that TCR clusters from the first cohort tended to co-occur in the 130 or so validation repertoires. Most TCR sequences showed up rarely, but some public TCRs showed up in many donors.

This sequence was found in a woman aged 25 to 39 in good health and CMV-seronegative. Input material: PBMCs. The chain carries TRBV6-5 and TRBJ1-1, with TRBD1 matching over 8 bases. The CDR3 region is CASSSDTGGVTEAFF. Here the CDR3 DNA reads TGTGCCAGCAGTTCAGATACAGGGGGTGTTACTGAAGCTTTCTTT.